This TCR beta chain was captured by sequencing in a study of response to subunit inactivated influenza vaccine. Study-wide results and limits: There was a suggestion from the authors that each seasonal influenza vaccination recruits few new T cells.

Each CDR3 protein is one row after TCRdb ran MiXCR on the RT-PCR reads. The sample includes approximately 530,000 distinct CDR3 sequences, approximately 7.3% seen only once; the top ten take around 13%. In its sample, this clonotype was seen a few times. Its antigen remains unidentified. With 0 bases removed from V and 1 base from J, the gap between germline ends came to 10 bases. CDR3 length equals 15 residues. Looked up from germline, CDR1 is SGHRS and CDR2 is YFSETQ. This clonotype originated in a man between 50 and 75 years old who received an inactivated influenza vaccine. This material consisted of PBMCs from blood, taken around 25 months after vaccination. This chain links TRBV5-1 with TRBJ1-1; D might be TRBD1 (5 bases). This chain's CDR3 is CASSLVSQGNTEAFF. The CDR3 bases are TGCGCCAGCAGCTTGGTCTCCCAGGGGAACACTGAAGCTTTCTTT.